The sample holds one count of the clone carrying this TCR beta chain. Profiling relied on immunoSEQ multiplex PCR, and the TCRdb table lists in-frame clones only, not all of them. The repertoire holds hundreds of thousands of clones, with 81% as singletons. This entry comes from a study of blood T cell repertoires in COVID-19. This CDR3 is built from 14 residues. The germline gives CDR1 SNHLY, CDR2 FYNNEI. V shed 8 bases, J shed 4 bases, and the junction held 9 bases outside the gene matches. This receptor was obtained from an elderly woman with COVID-19, enrolled during active disease. What was sequenced was peripheral blood. This sequence joins TRBV2 and TRBJ1-2; 8 bases fit TRBD1. The CDR3 DNA reads TGTGCCAGCCCCCTGGACAGGGAACCCTATGGCTACACCTTC. It codes for CASPLDREPYGYTF. The full variable domain, rest sourced from reference TRBV2 and TRBJ1-2, is EPEVTQTPSHQVTQMGQEVILRCVPISNHLYFYWYRQILGQKVEFLVSFYNNEISEKSEIFDDQFSVERPDGSNFTLKIRSTKLEDSAMYFCASPLDREPYGYTFGSGTRLTVV.